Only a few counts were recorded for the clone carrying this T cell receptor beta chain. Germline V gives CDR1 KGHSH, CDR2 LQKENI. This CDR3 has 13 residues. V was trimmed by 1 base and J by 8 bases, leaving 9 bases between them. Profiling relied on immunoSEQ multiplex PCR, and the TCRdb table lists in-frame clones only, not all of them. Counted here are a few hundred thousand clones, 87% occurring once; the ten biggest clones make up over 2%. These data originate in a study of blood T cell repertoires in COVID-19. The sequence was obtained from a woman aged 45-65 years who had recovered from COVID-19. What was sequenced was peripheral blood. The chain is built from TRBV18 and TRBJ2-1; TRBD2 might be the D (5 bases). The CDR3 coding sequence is TGTGCCAGCTCACCACAGCCGGAGGATGAGCAGTTCTTC. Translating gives CASSPQPEDEQFF.